The T cell receptor (beta chain) described here comes from a study of T cells after posttransplantation cyclophosphamide. TCRdb's table, derived via immunoSEQ multiplex PCR, lists solely in-frame clones and lacks some. This sample comprises under 45,000 clones, none seen once only. This CDR3 contains 15 residues. The V end lost 2 bases, the J end lost 2 bases, and 13 bases lay between the germline ends. Germline assignment: CDR1 SGHAT and CDR2 FQNNGV. Overall study findings and caveats: Tissue-infiltrating T cells from skin or gut overlapped little with blood T cells. TRB clonality was highly associated with recipient CMV seropositivity and reactivation.

Ten or more counts support this clone. As yet, its antigen is unknown. This sequence was found in a woman aged 50 to 60 in good health and a related stem cell transplant donor. The V and J genes are TRBV11-2 and TRBJ2-7, with no clear D. The sequenced material came from PBMCs. The CDR3 region is CASSLRPESAYEQYF. CDR3 nucleotide sequence: TGTGCCAGCAGCTTAAGACCGGAGAGTGCCTACGAGCAGTACTTC.